This TCR beta chain is from a study of immune evolution from preneoplasia to lung adenocarcinoma. V was cut by 0 bases and J by 5 bases, with 14 bases left in between. Germline lookup yields CDR1 LNHNV and CDR2 YYDKDF (reference sequence). The CDR3 length is 15 residues. The data were produced by immunoSEQ multiplex PCR, yet TCRdb's version contains in-frame clones alone and is incomplete. The data hold 3,000 or so clones, with around 75% observed a single time. Sample: FFPE invasive lung adenocarcinoma tissue. V usage is TRBV15 and J usage is TRBJ2-7; D is uncertain. The clonotype comes from a person between 55 and 80 years old with invasive lung adenocarcinoma. CDR3 sequence: CATSRDRRLPDEQYF. CDR3 sequence (DNA): TGTGCCACCAGCAGAGATCGGCGGCTCCCTGACGAGCAGTACTTC.